This T cell receptor (beta chain) comes out of a study of blood T cell repertoires in COVID-19. The wider study: Acute and convalescent COVID-19 specimens originated in the United States, Italy and Spain.

The authors' processing: Estimation of nucleated cell counts relied on the amplification of reference gene primers. The table came from immunoSEQ multiplex PCR; TCRdb's copy has only in-frame clones and leaves some out. V, J and clone size are taken as reported in that table, and D and trimming were inferred from the DNA itself. The table records approximately 35,000 clones, roughly three quarters of them present only once. Germline CDR1 and CDR2: SGHRS and YFSETQ. This CDR3 is 15 amino acids long. Trimming took 4 bases from V and 5 from J, leaving 18 bases between them. This TCR derives from an elderly man with acute or convalescent COVID-19. The sequencing input was peripheral blood. This chain links TRBV5-1 with TRBJ1-1; tentatively, D is TRBD1 (5 bases). The CDR3 DNA sequence: TGCGCCAGCAGCCCGGGGGGGGTGATGTCGACTGAAGCTTTCTTT. Translated, it gives CASSPGGVMSTEAFF.